The 32 T cell receptor beta chains given below trace back to one sample, sequenced in a study of Ad26.COV2.S vaccination and SARS-CoV-2 variants. Profiling relied on immunoSEQ multiplex PCR, and the TCRdb table lists in-frame clones only, not all of them. The profile shows roughly 380,000 clones, roughly 90% of them singletons. The treatment is: around 19 received Ad26.COV2.S at low or high dose, single or two shots; several received placebo; per-sample allocation not given. Material that was analyzed had been drawn on day 63 after the first vaccine or placebo injection. Sequenced material: peripheral blood, taken in a trial of Ad26.COV2.S vaccine versus placebo. The receptors originated from a person aged 18-65 years who received the Ad26.COV2.S COVID-19 vaccine or a placebo.

Comments on this clone: In the same sample, other DNA sequences code for this CDR3. The V and J genes are TRBV30 and TRBJ1-3; D gene unclear. The V and J ends lost 3 bases and 0 bases respectively, with 3 bases between them. The CDR3 runs to 12 residues. Germline lookup yields CDR1 GTSNPN and CDR2 SVGIG (reference sequence). CDR3 sequence: CAWSPSGNTIYF. The CDR3 region has the DNA TGTGCCTGGAGCCCCTCTGGAAACACCATATATTTT. The full variable domain, rest sourced from reference TRBV30 and TRBJ1-3, is SQTIHQWPATLVQPVGSPLSLECTVEGTSNPNLYWYRQAAGRGLQLLFYSVGIGQISSEVPQNLSASRPQDRQFILSSKKLLLSDSGFYLCAWSPSGNTIYFGEGSWLTVV.

The chain is built from TRBV5-5 and TRBJ2-2; D gene unclear. The V gene lost 4 bases and the J gene lost 3 bases, with 19 bases spanning the gap. From germline, CDR1 is SGHKS and CDR2 YYEKEE (reference sequence). CDR3 length equals 17 residues. The CDR3 spells CASSGKGRLWDTGELFF. CDR3 in DNA: TGTGCCAGCAGCGGAAAGGGCAGGTTGTGGGACACCGGGGAGCTGTTTTTT.

This clone was recorded a few times. V gene TRBV2 combines with J gene TRBJ1-5, with no clear D. With 4 bases removed from V and 5 bases from J, the gap between germline ends came to 12 bases. This CDR3 is built from 14 residues. Germline CDR1 is SNHLY and CDR2 is FYNNEI. In DNA form, the CDR3 reads TGTGCCAGCAGTGCGAACGCGTTGGATCAGCCCCAGCATTTT. This translates into CASSANALDQPQHF.

The J gene is TRBJ1-4, the V gene TRBV4-3; 8 bases are a match to TRBD1. Germline lookup yields CDR1 LGHNA and CDR2 YSLEER. The junction had 8 bases not matched to a gene; V was cut back by 4 bases and J by 7 bases. CDR3 length: 15 amino acids. As DNA, the CDR3 is TGCGCCAGCAGCCCAAGGACAGGGTCGGGTGAAAAACTGTTTTTT. Translating it yields CASSPRTGSGEKLFF.

The chain recombines TRBV9 with TRBJ2-2; D is ambiguous. The germline V gene has CDR1 SGDLS and CDR2 YYNGEE. V lost 3 bases and J lost 7, with 16 bases in between. This CDR3 is built from 15 residues. The CDR3 loop is CASSAMPQPYGELFF. The CDR3, as DNA: TGTGCCAGCAGCGCGATGCCCCAGCCTTACGGGGAGCTGTTTTTT.

V usage is TRBV3-1 (or the pseudogene TRBV3-2) and J usage is TRBJ1-1; the D gene is possibly TRBD1 (5 bases). V lost 4 bases, J lost 0 bases, and 15 bases lay in between. This CDR3 spans 16 amino acids. The V gene's germline CDR1 is LGHDT and CDR2 YNNKEL (reference sequence). CDR3 nucleotide sequence: TGTGCCAGCAGCCGGGTCCCCTTAGGGGTGAACACTGAAGCTTTCTTT. Its translation: CASSRVPLGVNTEAFF.

This chain joins TRBV5-1 and TRBJ2-3, with D possibly being TRBD2 (7 bases). Deletions cut 6 bases from V and 2 bases from J, with 16 bases between. In germline, CDR1 is SGHRS, CDR2 YFSETQ. The CDR3 is 15 amino acids. CDR3 DNA sequence: TGCGCCAGCACCTGGGTAGGGGGGGACACAGATACGCAGTATTTT. Translated, it gives CASTWVGGDTDTQYF.

This chain uses TRBV4-3 with TRBJ2-1; 8 bases agree with TRBD2. The CDR3 extends over 14 amino acids. CDR1 LGHNA and CDR2 YSLEER come from the germline V gene. The ends lost 4 bases at V and 7 bases at J; junction bases unmatched: 6. The CDR3 nucleotides read TGCGCCAGCAGCCCGAGCGGGGGCACGAATGAGCAGTTCTTC. This sequence encodes CASSPSGGTNEQFF.

The chain is built from TRBV4-3 and TRBJ2-5; no clear D gene. Between the trimmed V and J ends, which lost 0 bases and 5 bases, there was a span of 10 bases. This CDR3 contains 14 residues. The germline gives CDR1 LGHNA, CDR2 YSLEER. This CDR3 is CASSQDFGPETQYF. CDR3 in DNA: TGCGCCAGCAGCCAAGATTTCGGGCCGGAGACCCAGTACTTC.

This clone has a single count. The J gene is TRBJ1-1, the V gene TRBV7-8; D unresolved. Trimming took 1 base from V and 0 from J, leaving 6 bases between them. This CDR3 is built from 14 residues. The germline V gene has CDR1 SGHVS and CDR2 FQNEAQ. The CDR3 bases are TGTGCCAGCAGCTTAGTCGCCGTGAACACTGAAGCTTTCTTT. It specifies CASSLVAVNTEAFF.

The CDR3 reads CASSRPGLAGNEQFF. Here the CDR3 DNA reads TGTGCCAGCAGTCGACCGGGACTAGCGGGGAATGAGCAGTTCTTC. The chain combines TRBV6-2 or TRBV6-3 with TRBJ2-1, with TRBD2 matching 13 bases. The CDR3 consists of 15 residues. V lost 5 bases and J lost 7; bases outside the gene matches: 5. Germline CDR1 is MNHEY and CDR2 is SVGEGT.

The chain carries TRBV10-1 and TRBJ2-3, with TRBD1 matching 7 bases. The length of the CDR3 is 14 residues. In germline, CDR1 is WNHNN, CDR2 SYGVQD (reference sequence). The V segment lost 5 bases and the J segment 2 bases; nucleotides outside the gene matches: 4. The CDR3 loop reads CASSRDSFTDTQYF. CDR3 in DNA: TGCGCCAGCAGTAGGGACAGCTTCACAGATACGCAGTATTTT.

This chain connects TRBV19 to TRBJ2-1; D possibly corresponds to TRBD1 (5 bases). The germline V gene has CDR1 LNHDA and CDR2 SQIVND (reference sequence). Trimming took off 3 bases at V and 1 base at J, with 13 bases between the two ends. The CDR3 is 16 amino acids. The CDR3 DNA reads as TGTGCCAGTAGTATTTTCGGCAGGGTATCCTACAATGAGCAGTTCTTC. Translation gives CASSIFGRVSYNEQFF. Based on the CDR3 plus reference TRBV19 and TRBJ2-1, the full variable domain is DGGITQSPKYLFRKEGQNVTLSCEQNLNHDAMYWYRQDPGQGLRLIYYSQIVNDFQKGDIAEGYSVSREKKESFPLTVTSAQKNPTAFYLCASSIFGRVSYNEQFFGPGTRLTVL.

The chain combines TRBV4-3 with TRBJ1-6, with 7 bases that match TRBD1. After removal of 0 bases from V and 6 bases from J, the junction contained 5 bases not matched to a gene. CDR1 and CDR2 from the germline V gene are LGHNA and YSLEER. The CDR3 is made up of 16 amino acids. The CDR3 sequence: CASSQELGGLNSPLHF. The CDR3 DNA is TGCGCCAGCAGCCAAGAACTAGGGGGCCTTAATTCACCCCTCCACTTT.

This clone came up once. The chain couples TRBV4-3 to TRBJ1-5, with a possible D match to TRBD1 (6 bases). From germline, CDR1 is LGHNA and CDR2 YSLEER. V was shortened by 3 bases and J by 3 bases, with 12 bases between the two germline ends. The CDR3 spans 15 residues. DNA for the CDR3: TGCGCCAGCAGCCACTCGGACAGAGACAATCAGCCCCAGCATTTT. Encoded protein: CASSHSDRDNQPQHF.

The J gene is TRBJ2-7, the V gene TRBV7-6; D may be TRBD2 (6 bases). The CDR3 sequence is 16 residues long. V was shortened by 2 bases and J by 5 bases, with 19 bases between the two germline ends. Looked up from germline, CDR1 is SGHVS and CDR2 is FNYEAQ. The CDR3: CASSLPPWRDSNEQYF. The CDR3 DNA follows: TGTGCCAGCAGCTTACCCCCTTGGAGGGATTCGAACGAGCAGTACTTC.

As to this clone: At the DNA level, this CDR3 is encoded by other sequences in the same sample as well. This rearrangement joins TRBV5-4 to TRBJ1-2; TRBD1 aligns across 7 bases. CDR1 SGHNT and CDR2 YYREEE come from the germline V gene (reference sequence). The CDR3 contains 14 residues. Losses at the gene ends were 4 bases for V and 2 bases for J; bases not matched to a gene: 5. CDR3: CASSLQGRNYGYTF. In DNA form, the CDR3 reads TGTGCCAGCAGCCTACAGGGGAGAAACTATGGCTACACCTTC.

This chain joins TRBV29-1 and TRBJ2-3, with TRBD2 as a possible D gene (5 bases). CDR1 is SQVTM, CDR2 ANQGSEA, per germline. V was clipped by 4 bases and J by 4 bases, with 6 bases between them. The CDR3 is made up of 11 amino acids. The CDR3 reads CSVARADTQYF. CDR3 DNA: TGCAGCGTTGCGAGGGCAGATACGCAGTATTTT.

The chain has TRBV4-3 and TRBJ2-1, with 7 bases matching TRBD1. J lost 8 bases, V lost 10 bases, and 5 bases had no gene match. CDR3 length: 11 residues. Germline V gives CDR1 LGHNA, CDR2 YSLEER. CDR3 coding DNA: TGCGCCAAACAGGGGAACGATGAGCAGTTCTTC. The encoded protein is CAKQGNDEQFF.

V gene TRBV6-5 combines with J gene TRBJ2-7; unclear D gene. The V end lost 3 bases, the J end lost 2 bases, and 14 bases lay between the germline ends. In germline, CDR1 is MNHEY, CDR2 SVGAGI. This CDR3 has 15 residues. The CDR3 DNA sequence: TGTGCCAGCAGTTATGAGGCTGGGTCGGCCTACGAGCAGTACTTC. Amino acids: CASSYEAGSAYEQYF.

V is TRBV6-1 and J is TRBJ1-2; no firm D call. V was clipped by 3 bases and J by 4 bases, with 18 bases between them. Germline V lookup: CDR1 MNHNS, CDR2 SASEGT. This CDR3 has 16 residues. In DNA, the CDR3 is TGTGCCAGCAGTGATGAGAGCGGGCAGTGGGGCTATGGCTACACCTTC. Translating gives CASSDESGQWGYGYTF.

The chain uses TRBV9 and TRBJ1-2; D is unresolved. The germline gives CDR1 SGDLS, CDR2 YYNGEE. Trimming took 3 bases from V and 8 from J, leaving 11 bases between them. The CDR3 spans 12 residues. CDR3 protein: CASSEPHPGYTF. CDR3 DNA sequence: TGTGCCAGCAGCGAGCCCCACCCCGGCTACACCTTC.

This rearrangement joins TRBV6-1 to TRBJ1-5; D not resolved. Germline-derived CDR1 and CDR2 are MNHNS and SASEGT. CDR3 length equals 17 residues. Trimming stripped 2 bases from V and 0 bases from J, with 14 bases between. Here the CDR3 reads CASSESQIYYSNQPQHF. The CDR3, as DNA: TGTGCCAGCAGTGAATCCCAGATTTATTATAGCAATCAGCCCCAGCATTTT.

This clone came up once. The chain recombines TRBV12-3 or TRBV12-4 with TRBJ2-1, with TRBD1 matching 10 bases. The J segment lost 8 bases and the V segment lost 7 bases, leaving 5 bases of the junction unmatched. This CDR3 comprises 13 residues. CDR3 nucleotide sequence: TGTGCCAGCACCGTGGACAGGGGGGATGAGCAGTTCTTC. It codes for CASTVDRGDEQFF.

In its sample, this clone was seen a few times. The genes are TRBV3-1 (or the pseudogene TRBV3-2) and TRBJ1-6; D gene ambiguous. V lost 1 base and J lost 7, with 23 bases in between. The CDR3 totals 19 residues. Germline values: CDR1 LGHDT, CDR2 YNNKEL (reference sequence). The CDR3 region is CASSQGFHRLGRLNSPLHF. DNA for the CDR3: TGTGCCAGCAGCCAAGGATTCCACCGACTCGGCAGATTAAATTCACCCCTCCACTTT.

The J gene is TRBJ2-5, the V gene TRBV7-3; D might be TRBD2 (5 bases). The CDR3 sequence is 15 residues long. Trimming removed 1 base from V and 2 bases from J, with 11 bases in between. Germline V gene sequence: CDR1 SGHTA, CDR2 FQGTGA. The CDR3 DNA sequence: TGTGCCAGCAGCTTAAACGGAGCGGTACAAGAGACCCAGTACTTC. Translation gives CASSLNGAVQETQYF. Variable domain in full (rest from reference TRBV7-3 and TRBJ2-5): GAGVSQTPSNKVTEKGKYVELRCDPISGHTALYWYRQSLGQGPEFLIYFQGTGAADDSGLPNDRFFAVRPEGSVSTLKIQRTERGDSAVYLCASSLNGAVQETQYFGPGTRLLVL.

The chain has TRBV5-5 and TRBJ2-5; possibly TRBD2 for D (6 bases). This CDR3 has 15 residues. V lost 0 bases, J lost 4 bases, and 13 bases lay in between. Germline CDR1 is SGHKS and CDR2 is YYEKEE (reference sequence). CDR3 protein: CASSLEGTGLETQYF. In DNA, the CDR3 is TGTGCCAGCAGCTTGGAGGGGACTGGGTTAGAGACCCAGTACTTC.

The chain employs TRBV7-6 and TRBJ2-3, with D possibly matching TRBD1 (5 bases). The V gene lost 5 bases and the J gene lost 3 bases, with 9 bases spanning the gap. CDR1 SGHVS and CDR2 FNYEAQ come from the germline V gene. The CDR3 spans 13 residues. In DNA form, the CDR3 reads TGTGCCAGCAGCCTCAGGGAAACAGATACGCAGTATTTT. Translated: CASSLRETDTQYF. The full variable domain, in which reference TRBV7-6 and TRBJ2-3 provide the parts outside the CDR3, is GAGVSQSPRYKVTKRGQDVALRCDPISGHVSLYWYRQALGQGPEFLTYFNYEAQQDKSGLPNDRFSAERPEGSISTLTIQRTEQRDSAMYRCASSLRETDTQYFGPGTRLTVL.

The genes are TRBV30 and TRBJ1-2; the D gene is possibly TRBD1 (6 bases). CDR3 length: 13 amino acids. The V end was cut by 3 bases, the J end by 4 bases, with 12 bases between. Germline assignment: CDR1 GTSNPN and CDR2 SVGIG (reference sequence). DNA of the CDR3: TGTGCCTGGAGGCCCGGACAGACCTATGGCTACACCTTC. Translating gives CAWRPGQTYGYTF. Full variable domain (outside the CDR3, taken from reference TRBV30 and TRBJ1-2): SQTIHQWPATLVQPVGSPLSLECTVEGTSNPNLYWYRQAAGRGLQLLFYSVGIGQISSEVPQNLSASRPQDRQFILSSKKLLLSDSGFYLCAWRPGQTYGYTFGSGTRLTVV.

The J gene is TRBJ1-4, the V gene TRBV27, with D perhaps TRBD1 (5 bases). Per the germline V gene, CDR1 is MNHEY and CDR2 is SMNVEV (reference sequence). CDR3 size: 14 residues. V was clipped by 3 bases and J by 6 bases, with 11 bases between them. CDR3 coding DNA: TGTGCCAGCAGTTTTCAGGGAGACTATGAAAAACTGTTTTTT. Translating it yields CASSFQGDYEKLFF.

As DNA, the CDR3 is TGTGCCAGCAGTTTTGGGACAGGGGTCTTCGGTGGCTACACCTTC. Its translation is CASSFGTGVFGGYTF. The rearrangement joins TRBV28 to TRBJ1-2; 10 positions match TRBD1. V was pared by 3 bases and J by 7 bases, with 8 bases of the junction left unmatched. There are 15 residues in the CDR3. Germline V CDR1 and CDR2: MDHEN, SYDVKM.

The CDR3 coding sequence is TGTGCCAGCAGCTATCGACTAGCGGGGGGGCGTGAGCAGTACTTC. Translation gives CASSYRLAGGREQYF. The chain carries TRBV11-1 and TRBJ2-7; 14 bases agree with TRBD2. Germline V gene data show CDR1 as SGHAT and CDR2 as FQDESV (reference sequence). CDR3 length equals 15 residues. J gave up 7 bases and V 4 bases, and 6 bases lay outside the gene matches.